The 12 T cell receptor beta chains below come from one sample, sequenced in a study of blood T cells in healthy people across ages. The authors ran a second PCR of 7 to 11 cycles using a sample-barcoded 5' primer and a J-beta primer mix. TCRdb ran MiXCR on the 5' RACE reads and lists one entry per CDR3 protein. This table has some 1.8 million distinct CDR3 sequences, about two fifths appearing once. The source material was blood. The receptors come from a human donor in good health.

The chain is built from TRBV5-1 and TRBJ2-7, with D perhaps assigned TRBD1 or TRBD2 (5 bases each). This CDR3 spans 16 amino acids. Looked up from germline, CDR1 is SGHRS and CDR2 is YFSETQ. With 0 bases removed from V and 0 bases from J, the gap between germline ends came to 13 bases. In nucleotides, the CDR3 is TGCGCCAGCAGCTTGGTCTCACCAGGGAGCTCCTACGAGCAGTACTTC. This codes for CASSLVSPGSSYEQYF.

The V gene is TRBV9, the J gene TRBJ2-4; D gene uncertain. The last part of the DNA fits TRBJ2-7 better; the J call may be wrong. Germline CDR1 is SGDLS and CDR2 is YYNGEE. This CDR3 contains 14 residues. The CDR3 loop is CASSPLDFIDEQYF. CDR3 in DNA: TGTGCCAGCAGCCCCCTCGATTTCATCGACGAGCAGTACTTC.

This clonotype was counted a few times. The rearrangement links TRBV29-1 to TRBJ2-3, with D perhaps matching TRBD2 (5 bases). This CDR3 comprises 14 residues. Germline V lookup: CDR1 SQVTM, CDR2 ANQGSEA. With 1 base removed from V and 3 bases from J, the gap between germline ends came to 11 bases. CDR3 sequence (DNA): TGCAGCGTTGAAGGTAGCGAGGGTACAGATACGCAGTATTTT. It yields the protein CSVEGSEGTDTQYF.

The chain has TRBV14 and TRBJ1-1; D remains unclear. Germline CDR1 and CDR2: SGHDN and FVKESK. V was shortened by 5 bases and J by 0 bases, with 7 bases between the two germline ends. The CDR3 is made up of 13 amino acids. DNA of the CDR3: TGTGCCAGCAGCAAGGAAGTGAACACTGAAGCTTTCTTT. Amino acids: CASSKEVNTEAFF.

The chain combines TRBV29-1 with TRBJ1-2, with TRBD1 matching over 7 bases. The J segment lost 5 bases and the V segment lost 8 bases, leaving 8 bases of the junction unmatched. This CDR3 has 12 amino acids. Germline lookup yields CDR1 SQVTM and CDR2 ANQGSEA. In nucleotides, the CDR3 is TGCAGCATTTCGGACAGGCTATATGGCTACACCTTC. This codes for CSISDRLYGYTF.

Concerning this clonotype: Its ends do not fully match the called genes, so a read error is possible. The CDR3 DNA sequence: TGCAGTGCCCCGACCGGGTGGGACACTGAAGCTTTCTTC. This codes for CSAPTGWDTEAFF. The chain has TRBV20-1 and TRBJ1-1; D may be TRBD1 (6 bases). The CDR3 consists of 13 residues. Germline CDR1 is DFQATT and CDR2 is SNEGSKA (reference sequence).

This clonotype was seen more than once but under ten times. The CDR3 region has the DNA TGTGCCACCAGTGATTCTTCGACACGGCCCTACGAGCAGTACTTC. It translates to CATSDSSTRPYEQYF. The chain carries TRBV24-1 and TRBJ2-7; D remains ambiguous. CDR1 is KGHDR, CDR2 SFDVKD, per germline. Between the trimmed V and J ends, which lost 2 bases and 2 bases, there was a span of 12 bases. The length of the CDR3 is 15 residues.

This chain links TRBV13 with TRBJ1-2; 7 positions match TRBD1. Trimming at V came to 3 bases and at J to 7 bases, leaving 5 bases not matched to a gene. Per the germline V gene, CDR1 is PRHDT and CDR2 is FYEKMQ (reference sequence). This CDR3 contains 13 residues. The DNA of the CDR3 is TGTGCCAGCAGCTTCCCGACAGGGTCTGGCTACACCTTC. It codes for CASSFPTGSGYTF.

This rearrangement joins TRBV29-1 to TRBJ2-3, with no clear D. Per germline, CDR1 SQVTM and CDR2 ANQGSEA. The CDR3 runs 13 residues. V was cut by 4 bases and J by 5 bases, with 13 bases left in between. The CDR3 reads CSVVLSMVDTQYF. In DNA, the CDR3 is TGCAGCGTTGTTCTGTCGATGGTAGATACGCAGTATTTT.

A few counts support this clonotype. V and J are TRBV6-5 and TRBJ2-7; 7 bases are a match to TRBD2. Germline V gives CDR1 MNHEY, CDR2 SVGAGI. The CDR3 extends over 19 amino acids. Losses at the gene ends were 1 base for V and 0 bases for J; bases not matched to a gene: 15. CDR3 in DNA: TGTGCCAGCAGTTACTTCGGTCTAGCGGCTTCTAGGAGCTCCTACGAGCAGTACTTC. Protein product: CASSYFGLAASRSSYEQYF.

V is TRBV7-8 and J is TRBJ1-2; no clear D. Germline CDR1 and CDR2: SGHVS and FQNEAQ. Trimming took 5 bases from V and 6 from J, leaving 13 bases between them. The CDR3 has 13 amino acids. DNA for the CDR3: TGTGCCAGCAGCACTAGGCCCCCAAATGGCTACACCTTC. Amino acids: CASSTRPPNGYTF.

This clonotype was counted a few times. The V gene is TRBV7-2, the J gene TRBJ2-7; D might be TRBD1 (6 bases). The CDR3 consists of 14 residues. Germline-derived CDR1 and CDR2 are SGHTA and FQGNSA. V gave up 3 bases and J gave up 2 bases, with 11 bases separating them. As DNA, the CDR3 is TGTGCCAGCAGCTTTGCGAAGGGGGCCTACGAGCAGTACTTC. Encoded protein: CASSFAKGAYEQYF.